The 4 T cell receptor beta chains given below trace back to one sample, sequenced in a study of control samples from healthy donors and cancer patients. Sequencing was performed with immunoSEQ multiplex PCR; in TCRdb, only in-frame clones are kept and a portion is missing. This sample has roughly 70,000 clones, with about 94% found just once. The source material was blood. The receptors here all came from a woman aged 25 to 39 in good health.

CDR3 loop: CASSEQGGPYNSPLHF. The CDR3 DNA is TGTGCCAGCAGTGAACAGGGCGGGCCCTATAATTCACCCCTCCACTTT. The V and J genes are TRBV2 and TRBJ1-6; possibly TRBD1 for D (5 bases). Between the trimmed V and J ends, which lost 2 bases and 2 bases, there was a span of 10 bases. In germline, CDR1 is SNHLY, CDR2 FYNNEI. The CDR3 loop spans 16 amino acids.

The chain uses TRBV5-1 and TRBJ2-5, with D perhaps matching TRBD2 (6 bases). Germline V gene sequence: CDR1 SGHRS, CDR2 YFSETQ. The V and J ends lost 2 bases and 2 bases respectively, with 10 bases between them. This CDR3 region has 14 residues. The CDR3 coding sequence is TGCGCCAGCAGCTTATCCCGGGAGCAAGAGACCCAGTACTTC. Its protein product is CASSLSREQETQYF. The full variable domain, rest sourced from reference TRBV5-1 and TRBJ2-5, is KAGVTQTPRYLIKTRGQQVTLSCSPISGHRSVSWYQQTPGQGLQFLFEYFSETQRNKGNFPGRFSGRQFSNSRSEMNVSTLELGDSALYLCASSLSREQETQYFGPGTRLLVL.

The chain carries TRBV28 and TRBJ2-1; TRBD1 might be the D (5 bases). The CDR3 runs to 15 residues. Trimming pared 3 bases from V and 0 bases from J, leaving 9 bases between. CDR1 is MDHEN and CDR2 is SYDVKM in the germline V gene. Here the CDR3 DNA reads TGTGCCAGCAGTTTGTTTCAGGGCTCCTACAATGAGCAGTTCTTC. As protein: CASSLFQGSYNEQFF. Combining the CDR3 with reference TRBV28 and TRBJ2-1 gives the whole variable domain DVKVTQSSRYLVKRTGEKVFLECVQDMDHENMFWYRQDPGLGLRLIYFSYDVKMKEKGDIPEGYSVSREKKERFSLILESASTNQTSMYLCASSLFQGSYNEQFFGPGTRLTVL.

The chain combines TRBV18 with TRBJ1-6; 9 bases line up with TRBD1. The CDR3 runs to 15 residues. The trim removed 5 bases at V and 7 bases at J, leaving 6 bases unmatched. The germline gives CDR1 KGHSH, CDR2 LQKENI. The CDR3: CASSGDRVRNSPLHF. The CDR3 DNA reads as TGTGCCAGCTCAGGGGACAGGGTACGGAATTCACCCCTCCACTTT. Variable domain in full (rest from reference TRBV18 and TRBJ1-6): NAGVMQNPRHLVRRRGQEARLRCSPMKGHSHVYWYRQLPEEGLKFMVYLQKENIIDESGMPKERFSAEFPKEGPSILRIQQVVRGDSAAYFCASSGDRVRNSPLHFGNGTRLTVT.